This record looks at one TCR beta chain sequence and its context. The antigen remains unidentified. This sample was included in a study of blood T cells in healthy people across ages. Broader study findings: Estimates of total diversity, which came from one million sequenced T cells, were considered to be underestimates. Both higher diversity and more naive CD4+ cells marked long-lived donors when set against aged donors.

PCR was performed a second time for roughly 7 to 12 cycles using a sample-barcoded 5' primer and a J-beta primer mix. Each CDR3 protein gets one entry after TCRdb re-called the 5' RACE reads with MiXCR. Altogether some 1,000,000 distinct CDR3 sequences are present, 20% to 25% being singletons, with the ten largest covering around 0.75%. The germline V gene has CDR1 MNHNY and CDR2 SVGAGI (reference sequence). The CDR3 has 13 residues. V lost 2 bases to trimming and J lost 8 bases, with 10 bases between them. This same sample was also taken into another study, of T cells of mothers and their children.

The V call is TRBV6-6, the J call TRBJ1-5; weak D call: TRBD1 (5 bases). The sample comprised blood. The receptor was isolated from a girl aged 2 to 10 in good health. Written as DNA, the CDR3 is TGTGCCAGCAGTTACGTCCAGGGCGAGCCCCAGCATTTT. This translates into CASSYVQGEPQHF.